A single sample gave rise to the 4 T cell receptor beta chains below, sequenced in a study of STAT5B mutations in CD4+ large granular lymphocyte leukemia. Assay used: immunoSEQ multiplex PCR; TCRdb lists only in-frame clones, some missing. The sample includes about 3,600 clones, 85% of them seen just once. Sequenced: CD4+ T cells from blood buffy coats. Source of these receptors: a human donor in good health.

The chain is built from TRBV27 and TRBJ2-7; D perhaps matches TRBD2 (7 bases). The CDR3 runs to 12 residues. CDR1 is MNHEY, CDR2 SMNVEV, per germline (reference sequence). The V and J ends lost 6 bases and 12 bases respectively, with 18 bases between them. The CDR3 DNA reads as TGTGCCAGCAGCCCGGGGGCGGGAGTAGGGTACTTC. It yields the protein CASSPGAGVGYF.

V is TRBV7-2 and J is TRBJ2-7, with 7 bases matching TRBD2. The CDR3 runs to 14 residues. Unmatched junction bases numbered 5, after V lost 4 bases and J lost 2 bases. Germline CDR1 reads SGHTA; CDR2 reads FQGNSA. The CDR3: CASSYLAATYEQYF. The CDR3 bases are TGTGCCAGCAGCTACCTAGCGGCCACCTACGAGCAGTACTTC.

The gene calls are TRBV27 and TRBJ2-1; unclear D gene. Trimming shortened V by 0 bases and J by 7 bases, and 16 bases separated the two germline ends. This CDR3 has 16 residues. Germline-derived CDR1 and CDR2 are MNHEY and SMNVEV (reference sequence). DNA of the CDR3: TGTGCCAGCAGTTTATCGGAGCCCCTGATGGGGAATGAGCAGTTCTTC. It encodes CASSLSEPLMGNEQFF.

This chain joins TRBV27 and TRBJ1-5; no clear D gene. Trimming took off 5 bases at V and 4 bases at J, with 6 bases between the two ends. Germline CDR1 reads MNHEY; CDR2 reads SMNVEV (reference sequence). The CDR3 sequence is 12 residues long. The CDR3 coding sequence is TGTGCCAGCAGTCCCGCAAATCAGCCCCAGCATTTT. It codes for CASSPANQPQHF.